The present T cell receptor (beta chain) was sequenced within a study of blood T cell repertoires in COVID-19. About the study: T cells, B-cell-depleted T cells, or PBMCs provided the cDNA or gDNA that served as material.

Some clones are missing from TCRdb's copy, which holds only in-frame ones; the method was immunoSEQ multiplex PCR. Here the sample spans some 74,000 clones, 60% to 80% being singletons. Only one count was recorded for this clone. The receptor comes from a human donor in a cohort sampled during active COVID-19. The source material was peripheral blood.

CDR3 nucleotides: TGTGCCAGCAGCTTTAAAATTATCAAGGGGGATACGCAGTATTTT. This encodes CASSFKIIKGDTQYF. V and J are TRBV5-6 and TRBJ2-3; the D gene is possibly TRBD1 (5 bases). The CDR3 is 15 residues long. The V end was cut by 2 bases, the J end by 6 bases, with 16 bases between. Per the germline V gene, CDR1 is SGHDT and CDR2 is YYEEEE.